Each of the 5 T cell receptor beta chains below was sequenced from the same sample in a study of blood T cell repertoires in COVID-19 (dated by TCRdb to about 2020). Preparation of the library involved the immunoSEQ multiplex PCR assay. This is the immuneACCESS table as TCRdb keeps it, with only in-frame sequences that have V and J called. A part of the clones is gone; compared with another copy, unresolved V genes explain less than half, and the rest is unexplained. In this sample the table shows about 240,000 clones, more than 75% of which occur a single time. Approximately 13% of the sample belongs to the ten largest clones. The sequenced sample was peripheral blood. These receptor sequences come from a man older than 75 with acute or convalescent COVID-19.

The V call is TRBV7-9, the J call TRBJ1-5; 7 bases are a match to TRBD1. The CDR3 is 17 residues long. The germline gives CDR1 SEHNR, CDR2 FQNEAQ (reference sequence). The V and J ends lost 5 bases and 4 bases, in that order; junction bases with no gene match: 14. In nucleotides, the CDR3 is TGTGCCAGCAGCGCGATATCCGGGACAGTCTCTAATCAGCCCCAGCATTTT. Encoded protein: CASSAISGTVSNQPQHF.

Here the CDR3 reads CASSSGGPYYEQYF. The CDR3 DNA is TGTGCCAGCAGCTCAGGGGGCCCATACTACGAGCAGTACTTC. The chain has TRBV11-3 and TRBJ2-7, with TRBD1 matching over 8 bases. Losses at the gene ends were 4 bases for V and 3 bases for J; bases not matched to a gene: 5. This CDR3 spans 14 amino acids. Germline CDR1 and CDR2: SGHNT and YENEEA.

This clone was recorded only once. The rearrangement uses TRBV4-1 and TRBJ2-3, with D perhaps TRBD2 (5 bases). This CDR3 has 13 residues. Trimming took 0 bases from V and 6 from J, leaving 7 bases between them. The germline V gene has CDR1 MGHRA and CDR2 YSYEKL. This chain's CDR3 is CASSQDPGDTQYF. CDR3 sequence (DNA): TGCGCCAGCAGCCAAGATCCGGGGGATACGCAGTATTTT.

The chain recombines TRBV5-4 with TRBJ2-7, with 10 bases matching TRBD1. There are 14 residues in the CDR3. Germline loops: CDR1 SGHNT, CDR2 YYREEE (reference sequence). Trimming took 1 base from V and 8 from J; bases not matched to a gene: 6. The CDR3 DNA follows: TGTGCCAGCAGCTTGATGGGGGACAGGGGACAGCAGTACTTC. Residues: CASSLMGDRGQQYF. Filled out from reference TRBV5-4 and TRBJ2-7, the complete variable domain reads ETGVTQSPTHLIKTRGQQVTLRCSSQSGHNTVSWYQQALGQGPQFIFQYYREEENGRGNFPPRFSGLQFPNYSSELNVNALELDDSALYLCASSLMGDRGQQYFGPGTRLTVT.

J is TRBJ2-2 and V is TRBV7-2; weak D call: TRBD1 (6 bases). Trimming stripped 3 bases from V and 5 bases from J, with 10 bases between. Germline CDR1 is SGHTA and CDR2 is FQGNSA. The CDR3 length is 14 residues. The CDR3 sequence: CASSLMTGTGELFF. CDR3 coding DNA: TGTGCCAGCAGCTTGATGACAGGAACCGGGGAGCTGTTTTTT.